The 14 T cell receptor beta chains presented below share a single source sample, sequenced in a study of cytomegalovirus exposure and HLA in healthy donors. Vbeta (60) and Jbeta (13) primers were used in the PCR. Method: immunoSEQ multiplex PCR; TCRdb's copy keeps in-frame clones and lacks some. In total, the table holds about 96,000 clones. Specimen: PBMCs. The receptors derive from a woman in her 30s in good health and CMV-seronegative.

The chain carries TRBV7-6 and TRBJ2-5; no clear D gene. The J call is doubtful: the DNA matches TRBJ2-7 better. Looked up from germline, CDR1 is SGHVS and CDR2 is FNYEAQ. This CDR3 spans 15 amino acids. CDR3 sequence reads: CASSTSPLTDYEQYF. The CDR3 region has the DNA TGTGCCAGCAGCACCTCTCCACTCACGGACTACGAGCAGTACTTC.

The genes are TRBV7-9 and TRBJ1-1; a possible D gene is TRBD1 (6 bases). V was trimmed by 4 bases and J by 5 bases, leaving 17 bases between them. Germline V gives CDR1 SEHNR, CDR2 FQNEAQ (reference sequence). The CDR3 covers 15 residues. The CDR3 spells CASSSIEGGVTEAFF. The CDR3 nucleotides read TGTGCCAGCAGCTCGATAGAAGGGGGGGTGACTGAAGCTTTCTTT.

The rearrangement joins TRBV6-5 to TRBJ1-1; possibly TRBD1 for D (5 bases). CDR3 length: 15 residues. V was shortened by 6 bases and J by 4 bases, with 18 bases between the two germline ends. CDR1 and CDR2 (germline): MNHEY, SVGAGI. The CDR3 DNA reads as TGTGCCAGCAGCCAGACTGGGACTTTTGTCACTGAAGCTTTCTTT. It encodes CASSQTGTFVTEAFF.

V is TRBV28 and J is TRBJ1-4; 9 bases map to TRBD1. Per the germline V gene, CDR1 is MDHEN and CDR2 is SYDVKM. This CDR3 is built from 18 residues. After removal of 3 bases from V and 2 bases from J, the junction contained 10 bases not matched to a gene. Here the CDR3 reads CASSFTGQGVSTNEKLFF. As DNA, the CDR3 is TGTGCCAGCAGTTTTACGGGACAGGGAGTTTCCACTAATGAAAAACTGTTTTTT.

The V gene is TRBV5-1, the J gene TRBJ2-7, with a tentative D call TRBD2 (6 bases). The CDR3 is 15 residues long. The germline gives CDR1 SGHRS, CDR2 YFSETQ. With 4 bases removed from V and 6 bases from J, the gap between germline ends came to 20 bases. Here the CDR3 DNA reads TGCGCCAGCAGCATGGACGGAGGGCAGCATGGCGAGCAGTACTTC. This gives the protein CASSMDGGQHGEQYF.

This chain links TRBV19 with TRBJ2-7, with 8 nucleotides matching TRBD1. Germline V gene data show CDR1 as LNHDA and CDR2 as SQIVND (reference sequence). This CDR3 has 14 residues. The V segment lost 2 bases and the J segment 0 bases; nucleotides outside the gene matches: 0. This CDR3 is CASSIQGASYEQYF. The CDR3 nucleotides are TGTGCCAGTAGTATACAGGGGGCCTCCTACGAGCAGTACTTC.

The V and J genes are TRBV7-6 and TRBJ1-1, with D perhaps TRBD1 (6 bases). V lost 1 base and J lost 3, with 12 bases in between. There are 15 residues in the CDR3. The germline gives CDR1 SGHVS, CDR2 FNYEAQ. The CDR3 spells CASSLVGRGDTEAFF. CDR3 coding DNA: TGTGCCAGCAGCTTAGTGGGCAGGGGCGACACTGAAGCTTTCTTT.

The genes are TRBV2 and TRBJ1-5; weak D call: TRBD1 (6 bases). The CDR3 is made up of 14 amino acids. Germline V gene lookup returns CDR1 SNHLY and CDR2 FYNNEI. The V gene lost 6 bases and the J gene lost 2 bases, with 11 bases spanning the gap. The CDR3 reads CASRPRGGNQPQHF. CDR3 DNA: TGTGCCAGCAGACCCAGGGGAGGCAATCAGCCCCAGCATTTT.

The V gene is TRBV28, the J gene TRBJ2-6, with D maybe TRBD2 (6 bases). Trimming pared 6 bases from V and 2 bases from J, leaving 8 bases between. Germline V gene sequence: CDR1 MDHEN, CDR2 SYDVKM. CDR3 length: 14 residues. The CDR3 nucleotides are TGTGCCAGCAGCGGAGGGGCTGGGGCCAACGTCCTGACTTTC. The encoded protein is CASSGGAGANVLTF.

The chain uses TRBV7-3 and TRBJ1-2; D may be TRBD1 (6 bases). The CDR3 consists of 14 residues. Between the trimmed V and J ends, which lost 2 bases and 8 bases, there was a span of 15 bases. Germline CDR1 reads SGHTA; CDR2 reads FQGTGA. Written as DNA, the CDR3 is TGTGCCAGCAGCTTACAGGGGATGGGAGAAGGCTACACCTTC. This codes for CASSLQGMGEGYTF. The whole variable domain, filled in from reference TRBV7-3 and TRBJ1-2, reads GAGVSQTPSNKVTEKGKYVELRCDPISGHTALYWYRQSLGQGPEFLIYFQGTGAADDSGLPNDRFFAVRPEGSVSTLKIQRTERGDSAVYLCASSLQGMGEGYTFGSGTRLTVV.

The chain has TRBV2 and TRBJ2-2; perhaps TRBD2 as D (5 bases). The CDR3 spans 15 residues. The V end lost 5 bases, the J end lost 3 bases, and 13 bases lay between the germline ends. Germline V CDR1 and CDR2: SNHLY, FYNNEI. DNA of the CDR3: TGTGCCAGCAGTAGCGTCCGGGGATACACCGGGGAGCTGTTTTTT. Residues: CASSSVRGYTGELFF.

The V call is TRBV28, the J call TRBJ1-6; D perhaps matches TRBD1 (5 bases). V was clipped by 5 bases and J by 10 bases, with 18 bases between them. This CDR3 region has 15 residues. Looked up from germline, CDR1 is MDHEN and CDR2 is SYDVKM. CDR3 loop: CASSPPTGIGSPLHF. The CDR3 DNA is TGTGCCAGCAGTCCTCCTACAGGCATTGGGTCACCCCTCCACTTT. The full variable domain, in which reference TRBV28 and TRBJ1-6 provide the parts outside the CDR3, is DVKVTQSSRYLVKRTGEKVFLECVQDMDHENMFWYRQDPGLGLRLIYFSYDVKMKEKGDIPEGYSVSREKKERFSLILESASTNQTSMYLCASSPPTGIGSPLHFGNGTRLTVT.

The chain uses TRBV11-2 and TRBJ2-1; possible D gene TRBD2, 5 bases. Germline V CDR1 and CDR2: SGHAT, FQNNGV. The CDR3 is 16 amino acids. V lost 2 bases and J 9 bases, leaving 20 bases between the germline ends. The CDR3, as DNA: TGTGCCAGCAGCTTAATCGTCTTACGGGAATTAGGTGAGCAGTTCTTC. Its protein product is CASSLIVLRELGEQFF.

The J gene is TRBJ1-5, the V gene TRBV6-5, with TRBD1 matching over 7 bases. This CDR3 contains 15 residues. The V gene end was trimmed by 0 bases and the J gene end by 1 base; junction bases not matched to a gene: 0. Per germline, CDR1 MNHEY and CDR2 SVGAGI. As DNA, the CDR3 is TGTGCCAGCAGTTACTCGGGACAGAGCAATCAGCCCCAGCATTTT. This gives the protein CASSYSGQSNQPQHF.